This T cell receptor (beta chain) is from a study of pediatric ulcerative colitis. Overall study context: Most patients had pancolitis, and two had left-sided colitis. Findings and limits, study-wide: Compared with controls, ulcerative colitis showed greater blood-rectum clone sharing. Rectal repertoires separated controls, mild-moderate and acute severe colitis.

TCRdb's copy holds only in-frame clones and misses some; the assay was immunoSEQ multiplex PCR. The sample carries over 45,000 clones, about four fifths recorded once. During colonoscopy, one to two rectal pinch biopsies were collected. This clone was picked up a small number of times. Its antigen remains unidentified. The length of the CDR3 is 18 residues. V trimming: 5 bases; J trimming: 6 bases; junction bases outside the gene matches: 18. Germline V gene data show CDR1 as GTSNPN and CDR2 as SVGIG (reference sequence). The chain joins TRBV30 to TRBJ2-1, with 11 bases lining up with TRBD2. Sequencing used gut tissue. The receptor was isolated from a girl aged 10-17 years with moderate ulcerative colitis. CDR3 amino acids: CAWDSGRASYKRRNEQFF. CDR3 sequence (DNA): TGTGCCTGGGATAGCGGGAGGGCCTCTTATAAAAGACGCAATGAGCAGTTCTTC.